The 30 T cell receptor beta chains reported below all come from one sample, sequenced in a study of control samples from healthy donors and cancer patients. TCRdb keeps only in-frame clones here, not all; method: immunoSEQ multiplex PCR. This sample has about 170,000 clones, with 80% to 90% found just once. Sequencing was performed on blood. The receptors were sampled from a young man in good health.

The V and J genes are TRBV7-8 and TRBJ1-4, with TRBD1 matching 7 bases. J lost 6 bases, V lost 4 bases, and 8 bases had no gene match. This CDR3 has 15 residues. Per germline, CDR1 SGHVS and CDR2 FQNEAQ. In DNA form, the CDR3 reads TGTGCCAGCAGCTCATTAAAGGGGGCCCATGAAAAACTGTTTTTT. It encodes CASSSLKGAHEKLFF.

V usage is TRBV29-1 and J usage is TRBJ2-1; 8 nucleotides align to TRBD1. This CDR3 is 13 amino acids long. The ends lost 4 bases at V and 9 bases at J; junction bases unmatched: 8. Germline-derived CDR1 and CDR2 are SQVTM and ANQGSEA. CDR3: CSVGGQGATEQFF. DNA of the CDR3: TGCAGCGTTGGGGGCCAGGGGGCTACTGAGCAGTTCTTC.

This clone occurred once. The V call is TRBV4-3, the J call TRBJ2-7; TRBD2 aligns across 9 bases. V lost 1 base, J lost 4 bases, and 8 bases stayed unmatched. CDR3 length: 16 residues. Germline CDR1 LGHNA, CDR2 YSLEER. CDR3 sequence (DNA): TGCGCCAGCAGCCAAGGTCGAGGACTAGCGACTTACGAGCAGTACTTC. Translating gives CASSQGRGLATYEQYF.

The chain recombines TRBV11-3 with TRBJ2-5; no definite D call. Trimming took off 1 base at V and 3 bases at J, with 6 bases between the two ends. This CDR3 is built from 13 residues. Germline CDR1 is SGHNT and CDR2 is YENEEA. The CDR3 here is CASSLGREETQYF. The DNA for the CDR3 is TGTGCCAGCAGCTTAGGAAGGGAAGAGACCCAGTACTTC.

This rearrangement joins TRBV19 to TRBJ2-7; tentative D call: TRBD2 (6 bases). The CDR3 is 14 residues long. The germline CDR1 and CDR2 sequences are LNHDA and SQIVND (reference sequence). V was shortened by 5 bases and J by 4 bases, with 15 bases between the two germline ends. This CDR3 is CASSRSGTEYEQYF. DNA of the CDR3: TGTGCCAGTAGTCGTAGCGGCACCGAGTACGAGCAGTACTTC.

The chain combines TRBV19 with TRBJ2-2, with D uncertain. The CDR3 consists of 12 residues. V was pared by 5 bases and J by 7 bases, with 8 bases between. Germline CDR1 and CDR2: LNHDA and SQIVND (reference sequence). This chain's CDR3 is CASSVRSGELFF. In nucleotides, the CDR3 is TGTGCCAGTAGTGTCAGGAGCGGGGAGCTGTTTTTT.

The V gene is TRBV6-5, the J gene TRBJ2-7, with 7 nucleotides matching TRBD2. The CDR3 has 15 residues. V lost 8 bases to trimming and J lost 4 bases; unmatched junction nucleotides: 14. The germline V gene has CDR1 MNHEY and CDR2 SVGAGI. The CDR3 is CASGGGATRVYEQYF. Here the CDR3 DNA reads TGTGCCAGCGGCGGGGGAGCCACGAGGGTTTACGAGCAGTACTTC.

The CDR3 DNA is TGTGCCAGCACCCCGACTGGATGGAAGTCGCAGTACTTC. This sequence encodes CASTPTGWKSQYF. This chain links TRBV11-2 with TRBJ2-7, with D unresolved. Trimming shortened V by 7 bases and J by 9 bases, and 19 bases separated the two germline ends. Germline CDR1 SGHAT, CDR2 FQNNGV. The length of the CDR3 is 13 residues.

This chain joins TRBV28 and TRBJ1-3, with TRBD1 as a possible D gene (5 bases). The CDR3 spans 16 residues. The germline gives CDR1 MDHEN, CDR2 SYDVKM. The CDR3, as DNA: TGTGTCTGTGAGAGCGGTGGGGGGGGTCGAGGAAACACCATATATTTT. Its translation is CVCESGGGGRGNTIYF. The complete variable domain, with remaining parts taken from reference TRBV28 and TRBJ1-3, reads DVKVTQSSRYLVKRTGEKVFLECVQDMDHENMFWYRQDPGLGLRLIYFSYDVKMKEKGDIPEGYSVSREKKERFSLILESASTNQTSMYLCVCESGGGGRGNTIYFGEGSWLTVV.

DNA for the CDR3: TGTGCCAGCAGCCATGAAGGGGTAGAGGAGACCCAGTACTTC. Encoded protein: CASSHEGVEETQYF. The gene calls are TRBV6-5 and TRBJ2-5; perhaps TRBD1 as D (5 bases). The CDR3 has 14 residues. Germline CDR1 reads MNHEY; CDR2 reads SVGAGI. Trimming stripped 6 bases from V and 5 bases from J, with 16 bases between.

J is TRBJ1-2 and V is TRBV5-6; the D is unclear. The CDR3 runs 13 residues. V was cut by 7 bases and J by 4 bases, with 14 bases left in between. CDR1 is SGHDT, CDR2 YYEEEE, per germline. CDR3 DNA: TGTGCCAGCTCCGCAGGACTCTGCTATGGCTACACCTTC. It yields the protein CASSAGLCYGYTF. Complete variable domain (other parts from reference TRBV5-6 and TRBJ1-2): DAGVTQSPTHLIKTRGQQVTLRCSPKSGHDTVSWYQQALGQGPQFIFQYYEEEERQRGNFPDRFSGHQFPNYSSELNVNALLLGDSALYLCASSAGLCYGYTFGSGTRLTVV.

This clone was observed a single time. This chain connects TRBV5-1 to TRBJ2-6, with 8 positions matching TRBD1. CDR3 length equals 21 residues. Unmatched junction bases numbered 18, after V lost 1 base and J lost 3 bases. CDR1 and CDR2 from the germline V gene are SGHRS and YFSETQ. CDR3 loop: CASSLPASGWQGADGANVLTF. For the CDR3, the DNA is TGCGCCAGCAGCTTGCCAGCAAGCGGCTGGCAGGGGGCGGATGGGGCCAACGTCCTGACTTTC.

This clone was detected once. V gene TRBV28 combines with J gene TRBJ1-2; TRBD1 aligns across 8 bases. Per germline, CDR1 MDHEN and CDR2 SYDVKM. The V and J ends lost 4 bases and 8 bases, in that order; junction bases with no gene match: 6. The CDR3 extends over 13 amino acids. The CDR3 loop is CASSSGQGRGYTF. CDR3 bases: TGTGCCAGCAGTTCCGGACAGGGAAGGGGCTACACCTTC.

CDR3 region: CAILARDVETQYF. CDR3 sequence (DNA): TGTGCCATTCTCGCCCGGGACGTGGAGACCCAGTACTTC. V gene TRBV28 combines with J gene TRBJ2-5; the D gene could be TRBD1 or TRBD2 (5 bases each). There are 13 residues in the CDR3. CDR1 is MDHEN, CDR2 SYDVKM, per germline. V lost 10 bases and J 5 bases, leaving 17 bases between the germline ends. Complete variable domain (other parts from reference TRBV28 and TRBJ2-5): DVKVTQSSRYLVKRTGEKVFLECVQDMDHENMFWYRQDPGLGLRLIYFSYDVKMKEKGDIPEGYSVSREKKERFSLILESASTNQTSMYLCAILARDVETQYFGPGTRLLVL.

The gene calls are TRBV29-1 and TRBJ1-2, with unresolved D. The CDR3 is 12 residues long. V lost 4 bases and J lost 5, with 11 bases in between. Germline-derived CDR1 and CDR2 are SQVTM and ANQGSEA. The chain's CDR3 is CSVGRTDYGYTF. The CDR3 nucleotides read TGCAGCGTTGGCCGGACGGATTATGGCTACACCTTC.

The rearrangement joins TRBV4-1 to TRBJ2-5, with D perhaps matching TRBD1 (9 bases). Germline V gene lookup returns CDR1 MGHRA and CDR2 YSYEKL. Trimming removed 3 bases at V and 4 bases at J, with 18 bases between. The CDR3 has 16 residues. The CDR3 protein is CASSHTGRDRAETQYF. The CDR3 DNA reads as TGCGCCAGCAGCCATACCGGGAGGGACAGGGCAGAGACCCAGTACTTC.

This chain links TRBV24-1 with TRBJ2-2; unclear D gene. Trimming removed 1 base from V and 2 bases from J, with 10 bases in between. The CDR3 contains 16 residues. The germline V gene encodes CDR1 KGHDR and CDR2 SFDVKD. The CDR3 DNA reads TGTGCCACCAGTGATTTCCGGCAGACCAACACCGGGGAGCTGTTTTTT. It encodes CATSDFRQTNTGELFF.

This chain links TRBV3-1 (or the pseudogene TRBV3-2) with TRBJ2-4; no reliable D call. Germline V gives CDR1 LGHDT, CDR2 YNNKEL (reference sequence). CDR3 size: 18 residues. V was shortened by 0 bases and J by 0 bases, with 15 bases between the two germline ends. Written as DNA, the CDR3 is TGTGCCAGCAGCCAAGAATCCGGGCGTTTATTAGCCAAAAACATTCAGTACTTC. It is translated as CASSQESGRLLAKNIQYF.

This chain connects TRBV24-1 to TRBJ1-2; D is unresolved. V lost 4 bases and J lost 8, with 22 bases in between. Germline loops: CDR1 KGHDR, CDR2 SFDVKD. This CDR3 has 16 residues. The CDR3 loop is CATSDDGRGPVAGYTF. In DNA, the CDR3 is TGTGCCACCAGTGACGATGGGCGCGGGCCAGTGGCCGGCTACACCTTC.

The chain combines TRBV7-6 with TRBJ1-3; D unresolved. Germline V gene sequence: CDR1 SGHVS, CDR2 FNYEAQ. V was cut by 8 bases and J by 8 bases, with 4 bases left in between. The CDR3 contains 9 residues. The CDR3 reads CASLDTIYF. DNA of the CDR3: TGTGCCAGCCTTGACACCATATATTTT.

The V gene is TRBV28, the J gene TRBJ1-4; 8 positions agree with TRBD1. CDR1 and CDR2 from the germline V gene are MDHEN and SYDVKM. The V segment lost 4 bases and the J segment 5 bases; nucleotides outside the gene matches: 6. This CDR3 is 15 amino acids long. The CDR3 reads CASSSAGTGNEKLFF. In nucleotides, the CDR3 is TGTGCCAGCAGTTCAGCCGGGACAGGCAATGAAAAACTGTTTTTT.

This clone was seen once. This chain links TRBV6-5 with TRBJ1-1; D is perhaps TRBD1 (6 bases). Between the trimmed V and J ends, which lost 2 bases and 9 bases, there was a span of 7 bases. The germline V gene encodes CDR1 MNHEY and CDR2 SVGAGI. The CDR3 consists of 11 residues. For the CDR3, the DNA is TGTGCCAGCAGTTACCGGGACAAAGCTTTCTTT. This encodes CASSYRDKAFF.

The chain couples TRBV5-6 to TRBJ2-1, with a tentative D call TRBD2 (6 bases). Between the trimmed V and J ends, which lost 3 bases and 5 bases, there was a span of 12 bases. CDR3 length: 14 residues. The germline V gene encodes CDR1 SGHDT and CDR2 YYEEEE. The CDR3 DNA follows: TGTGCCAGCAGCTACCGGGACTGGAACAATGAGCAGTTCTTC. Protein: CASSYRDWNNEQFF.

The chain couples TRBV6-5 to TRBJ2-5; weak D call: TRBD1 (7 bases). The germline gives CDR1 MNHEY, CDR2 SVGAGI. This CDR3 has 15 residues. The V end was cut by 6 bases, the J end by 7 bases, with 21 bases between. The CDR3: CASRISFTQGGTQYF. CDR3 DNA: TGTGCCAGCAGGATCTCATTTACCCAGGGGGGGACCCAGTACTTC.

The rearrangement uses TRBV20-1 and TRBJ2-5; no definite D call. CDR1 is DFQATT and CDR2 is SNEGSKA in the germline V gene (reference sequence). The CDR3 runs to 12 residues. V was pared by 3 bases and J by 2 bases, with 7 bases between. CDR3 protein: CSASRQQETQYF. Written as DNA, the CDR3 is TGCAGTGCTAGTCGCCAGCAAGAGACCCAGTACTTC.

The rearrangement uses TRBV11-3 and TRBJ2-2; D gene uncertain. Germline CDR1 reads SGHNT; CDR2 reads YENEEA. The ends were cut back, 1 base at V and 5 bases at J, with 5 bases in the middle. CDR3 length: 13 residues. The CDR3 region is CASSLARTGELFF. The CDR3 DNA sequence: TGTGCCAGCAGCTTAGCCCGAACCGGGGAGCTGTTTTTT.

J is TRBJ2-1 and V is TRBV10-3; D not certain. Germline lookup yields CDR1 ENHRY and CDR2 SYGVKD. Trimming left V 10 bases short and J 10 bases short, with 14 bases between. This CDR3 is built from 11 residues. The CDR3 DNA is TGTGCCACCGGCGCGGCCCCGGAGCAGTTCTTC. The encoded protein is CATGAAPEQFF.

J is TRBJ2-4 and V is TRBV12-3 or TRBV12-4; no clear D. This CDR3 contains 12 residues. Trimming took 4 bases from V and 10 from J, leaving 11 bases between them. CDR3 loop: CASSSLTTIQYF. In DNA form, the CDR3 reads TGTGCCAGCAGTTCTCTAACAACTATTCAGTACTTC.

The rearrangement links TRBV28 to TRBJ1-2; possible D gene TRBD1, 5 bases. The V and J ends lost 8 bases and 8 bases respectively, with 15 bases between them. The CDR3 consists of 12 residues. Germline CDR1 MDHEN, CDR2 SYDVKM. CDR3 nucleotides: TGTGCCAGCCTAGTGAGGGGAAGAGGCTACACCTTC. Protein product: CASLVRGRGYTF.

This rearrangement joins TRBV7-7 to TRBJ2-1; D ambiguous. V was clipped by 5 bases and J by 0 bases, with 14 bases between them. From germline, CDR1 is SSHAT and CDR2 FNYEAQ (reference sequence). The CDR3 runs 16 residues. CDR3: CASSLSSESSYNEQFF. The CDR3 DNA reads TGTGCCAGCAGCCTATCCTCGGAGAGCTCCTACAATGAGCAGTTCTTC.